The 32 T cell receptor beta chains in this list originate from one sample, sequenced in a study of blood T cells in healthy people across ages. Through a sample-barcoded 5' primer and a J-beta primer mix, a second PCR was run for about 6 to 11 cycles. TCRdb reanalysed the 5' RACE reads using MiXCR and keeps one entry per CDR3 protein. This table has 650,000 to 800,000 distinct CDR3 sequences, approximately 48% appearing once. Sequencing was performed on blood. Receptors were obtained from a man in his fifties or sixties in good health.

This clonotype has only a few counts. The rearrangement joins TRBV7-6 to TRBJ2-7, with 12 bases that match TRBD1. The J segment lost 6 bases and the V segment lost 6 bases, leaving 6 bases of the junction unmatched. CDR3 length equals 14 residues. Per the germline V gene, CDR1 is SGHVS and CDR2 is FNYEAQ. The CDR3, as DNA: TGTGCCAGCAGTCCTCGGGACAGGGGGCGCGAGCAGTACTTC. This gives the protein CASSPRDRGREQYF.

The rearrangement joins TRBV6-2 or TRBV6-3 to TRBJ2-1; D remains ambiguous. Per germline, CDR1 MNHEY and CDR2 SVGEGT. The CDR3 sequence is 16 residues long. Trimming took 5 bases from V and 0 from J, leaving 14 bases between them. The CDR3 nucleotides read TGTGCCAGCAGTCCTCATCTTCTGAGCTCCTACAATGAGCAGTTCTTC. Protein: CASSPHLLSSYNEQFF.

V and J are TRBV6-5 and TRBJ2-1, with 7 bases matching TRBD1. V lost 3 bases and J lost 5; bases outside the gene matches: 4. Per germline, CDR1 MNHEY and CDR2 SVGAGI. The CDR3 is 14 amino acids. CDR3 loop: CASSYNRGNNEQFF. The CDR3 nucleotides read TGTGCCAGCAGTTATAACAGGGGAAACAATGAGCAGTTCTTC.

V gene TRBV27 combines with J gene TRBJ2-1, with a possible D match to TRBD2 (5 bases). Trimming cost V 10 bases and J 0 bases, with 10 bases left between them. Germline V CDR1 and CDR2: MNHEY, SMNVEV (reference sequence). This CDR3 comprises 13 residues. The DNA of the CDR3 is TGTGCCACCGGACTGGACTCCTACAATGAGCAGTTCTTC. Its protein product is CATGLDSYNEQFF.

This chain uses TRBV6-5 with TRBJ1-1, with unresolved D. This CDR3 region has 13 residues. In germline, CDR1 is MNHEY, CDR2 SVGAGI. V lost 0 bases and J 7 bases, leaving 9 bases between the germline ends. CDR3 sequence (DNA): TGTGCCAGCAGTTACTCGATAGGGAATGAAGCTTTCTTT. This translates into CASSYSIGNEAFF.

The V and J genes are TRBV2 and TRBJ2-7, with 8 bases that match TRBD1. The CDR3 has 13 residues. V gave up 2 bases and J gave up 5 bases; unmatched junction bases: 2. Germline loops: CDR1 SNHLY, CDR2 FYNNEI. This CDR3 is CASSEQGAHEQYF. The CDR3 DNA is TGTGCCAGCAGTGAACAGGGGGCCCACGAGCAGTACTTC.

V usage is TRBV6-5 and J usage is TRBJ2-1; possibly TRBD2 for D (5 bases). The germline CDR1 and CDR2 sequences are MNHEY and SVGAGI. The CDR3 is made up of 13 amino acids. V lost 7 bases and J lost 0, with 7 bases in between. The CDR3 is CASKRASYNEQFF. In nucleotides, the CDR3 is TGTGCCAGCAAGAGGGCCTCCTACAATGAGCAGTTCTTC.

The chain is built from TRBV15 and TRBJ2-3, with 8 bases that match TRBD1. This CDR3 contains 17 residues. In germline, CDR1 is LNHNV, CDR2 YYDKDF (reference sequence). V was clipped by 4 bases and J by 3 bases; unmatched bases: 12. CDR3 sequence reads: CATSIEPRDRLTDTQYF. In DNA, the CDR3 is TGTGCCACCAGCATAGAACCCCGGGACAGGTTAACAGATACGCAGTATTTT.

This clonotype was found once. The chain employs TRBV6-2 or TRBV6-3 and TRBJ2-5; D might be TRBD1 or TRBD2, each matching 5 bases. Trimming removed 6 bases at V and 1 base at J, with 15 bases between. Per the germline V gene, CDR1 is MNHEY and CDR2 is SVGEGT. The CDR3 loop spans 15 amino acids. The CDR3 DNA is TGTGCCAGCAGCTCTCCCGCCGGGGCCCAAGAGACCCAGTACTTC. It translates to CASSSPAGAQETQYF.

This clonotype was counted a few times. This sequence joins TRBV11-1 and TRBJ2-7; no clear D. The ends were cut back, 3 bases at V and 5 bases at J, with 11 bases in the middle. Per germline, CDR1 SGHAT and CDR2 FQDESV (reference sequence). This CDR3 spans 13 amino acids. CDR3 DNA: TGTGCCAGCAGCTTTGGTTTCTTCGACGAGCAGTACTTC. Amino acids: CASSFGFFDEQYF.

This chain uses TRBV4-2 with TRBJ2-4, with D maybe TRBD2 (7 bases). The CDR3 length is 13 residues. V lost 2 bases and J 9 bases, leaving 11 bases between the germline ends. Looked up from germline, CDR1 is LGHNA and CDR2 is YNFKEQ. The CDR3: CASSQPGEGIQYF. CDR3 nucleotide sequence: TGTGCCAGCAGCCAACCAGGGGAGGGCATTCAGTACTTC.

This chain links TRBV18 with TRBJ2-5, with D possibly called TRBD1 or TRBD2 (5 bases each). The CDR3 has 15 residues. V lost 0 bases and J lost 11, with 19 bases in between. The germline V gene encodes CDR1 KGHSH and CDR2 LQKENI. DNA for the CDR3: TGTGCCAGCTCACCACCGGAAGGGCAGGGACCCAAGCAGTACTTC. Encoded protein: CASSPPEGQGPKQYF.

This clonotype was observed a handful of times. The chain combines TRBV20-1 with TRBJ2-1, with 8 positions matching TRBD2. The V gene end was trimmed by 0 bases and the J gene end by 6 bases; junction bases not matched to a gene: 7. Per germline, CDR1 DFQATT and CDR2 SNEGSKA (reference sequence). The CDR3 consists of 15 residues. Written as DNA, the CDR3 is TGCAGTGCTAGAGACGGGGGGGCCGCCGCCAATGAGCAGTTCTTC. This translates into CSARDGGAAANEQFF.

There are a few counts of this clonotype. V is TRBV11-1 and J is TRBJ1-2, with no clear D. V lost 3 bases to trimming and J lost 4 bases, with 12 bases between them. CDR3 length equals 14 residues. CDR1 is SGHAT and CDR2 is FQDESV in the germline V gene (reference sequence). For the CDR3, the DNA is TGTGCCAGCAGCTTGGGCCGAGGGATCTATGGCTACACCTTC. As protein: CASSLGRGIYGYTF. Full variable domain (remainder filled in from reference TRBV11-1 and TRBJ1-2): EAEVAQSPRYKITEKSQAVAFWCDPISGHATLYWYRQILGQGPELLVQFQDESVVDDSQLPKDRFSAERLKGVDSTLKIQPAELGDSAMYLCASSLGRGIYGYTFGSGTRLTVV.

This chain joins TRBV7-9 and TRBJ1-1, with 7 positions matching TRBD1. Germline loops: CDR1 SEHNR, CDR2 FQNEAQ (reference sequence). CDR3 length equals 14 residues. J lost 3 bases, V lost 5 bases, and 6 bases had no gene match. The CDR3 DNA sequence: TGTGCCAGCAGCACTCAGACAGGGTACACTGAAGCTTTCTTT. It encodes CASSTQTGYTEAFF.

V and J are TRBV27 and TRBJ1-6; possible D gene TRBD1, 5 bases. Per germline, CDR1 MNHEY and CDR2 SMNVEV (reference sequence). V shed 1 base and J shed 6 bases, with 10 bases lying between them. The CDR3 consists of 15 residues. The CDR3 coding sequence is TGTGCCAGCAGTTTATATGAGACAGTTAATTCACCCCTCCACTTT. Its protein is CASSLYETVNSPLHF.

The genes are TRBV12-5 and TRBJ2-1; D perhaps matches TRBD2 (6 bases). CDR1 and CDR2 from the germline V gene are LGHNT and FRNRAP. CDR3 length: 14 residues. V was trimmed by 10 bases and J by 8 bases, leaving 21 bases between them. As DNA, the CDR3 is TGTGCTATCAAACGCGGGGCAGGGCCCGATGAGCAGTTCTTC. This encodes CAIKRGAGPDEQFF.

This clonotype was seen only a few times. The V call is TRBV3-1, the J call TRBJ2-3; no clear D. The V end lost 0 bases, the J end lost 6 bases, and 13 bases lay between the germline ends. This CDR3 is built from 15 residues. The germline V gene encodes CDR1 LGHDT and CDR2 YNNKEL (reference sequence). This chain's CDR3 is CASSQDLISPDTQYF. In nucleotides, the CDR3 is TGTGCCAGCAGCCAAGATTTGATAAGTCCGGATACGCAGTATTTT.

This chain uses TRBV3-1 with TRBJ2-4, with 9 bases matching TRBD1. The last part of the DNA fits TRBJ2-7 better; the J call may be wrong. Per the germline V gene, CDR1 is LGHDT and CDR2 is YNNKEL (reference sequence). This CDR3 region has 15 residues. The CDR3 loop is CASSLTGQGNYEQYF. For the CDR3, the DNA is TGTGCCAGCAGTCTAACCGGACAGGGGAATTACGAGCAGTACTTC.

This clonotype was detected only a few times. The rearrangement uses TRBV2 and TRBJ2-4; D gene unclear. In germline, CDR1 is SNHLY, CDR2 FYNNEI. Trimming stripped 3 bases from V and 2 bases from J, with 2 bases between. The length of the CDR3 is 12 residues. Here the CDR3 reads CASSDPKNIQYF. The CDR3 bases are TGTGCCAGCAGTGATCCCAAAAACATTCAGTACTTC. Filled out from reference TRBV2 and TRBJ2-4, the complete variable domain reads EPEVTQTPSHQVTQMGQEVILRCVPISNHLYFYWYRQILGQKVEFLVSFYNNEISEKSEIFDDQFSVERPDGSNFTLKIRSTKLEDSAMYFCASSDPKNIQYFGAGTRLSVL.

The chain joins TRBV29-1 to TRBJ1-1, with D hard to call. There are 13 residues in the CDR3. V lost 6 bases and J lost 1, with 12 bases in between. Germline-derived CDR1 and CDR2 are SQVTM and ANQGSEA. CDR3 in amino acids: CSVERRSNTEAFF. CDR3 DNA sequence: TGCAGCGTCGAGCGGAGATCGAACACTGAAGCTTTCTTT. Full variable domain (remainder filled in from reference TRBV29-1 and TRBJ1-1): SAVISQKPSRDICQRGTSLTIQCQVDSQVTMMFWYRQQPGQSLTLIATANQGSEATYESGFVIDKFPISRPNLTFSTLTVSNMSPEDSSIYLCSVERRSNTEAFFGQGTRLTVV.

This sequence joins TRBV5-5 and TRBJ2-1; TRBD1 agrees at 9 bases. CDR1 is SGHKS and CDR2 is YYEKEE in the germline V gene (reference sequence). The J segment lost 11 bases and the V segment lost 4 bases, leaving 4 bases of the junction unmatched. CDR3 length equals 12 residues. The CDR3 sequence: CASSGDREKQFF. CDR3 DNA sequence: TGTGCCAGCAGCGGGGACAGGGAGAAGCAGTTCTTC.

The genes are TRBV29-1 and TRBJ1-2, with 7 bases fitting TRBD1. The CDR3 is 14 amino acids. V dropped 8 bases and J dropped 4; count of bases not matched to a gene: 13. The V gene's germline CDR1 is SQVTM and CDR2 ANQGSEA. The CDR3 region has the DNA TGCAGCTCACTTCAGACAGGGAGTGGCTATGGCTACACCTTC. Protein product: CSSLQTGSGYGYTF.

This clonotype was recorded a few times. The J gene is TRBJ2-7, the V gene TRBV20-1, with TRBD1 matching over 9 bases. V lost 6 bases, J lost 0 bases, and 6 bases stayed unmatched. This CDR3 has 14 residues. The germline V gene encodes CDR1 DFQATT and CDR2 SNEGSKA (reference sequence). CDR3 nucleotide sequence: TGCAGTGCCTACGACAGGGGGTTCTCCTACGAGCAGTACTTC. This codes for CSAYDRGFSYEQYF.

The CDR3: CASSSGVTGSEQYF. In DNA form, the CDR3 reads TGTGCCAGCAGTTCTGGGGTGACAGGGAGCGAGCAGTACTTC. V is TRBV12-3 or TRBV12-4 and J is TRBJ2-5, with 7 nucleotides matching TRBD1. The end of the DNA is better explained by TRBJ2-7, so the J call may be wrong. This CDR3 spans 14 amino acids.

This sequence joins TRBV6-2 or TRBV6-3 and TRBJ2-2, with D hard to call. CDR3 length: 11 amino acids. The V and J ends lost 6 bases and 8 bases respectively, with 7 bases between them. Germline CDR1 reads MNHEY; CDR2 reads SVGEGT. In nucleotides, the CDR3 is TGTGCCAGCAGCGTATGGGGGGAGCTGTTTTTT. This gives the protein CASSVWGELFF.

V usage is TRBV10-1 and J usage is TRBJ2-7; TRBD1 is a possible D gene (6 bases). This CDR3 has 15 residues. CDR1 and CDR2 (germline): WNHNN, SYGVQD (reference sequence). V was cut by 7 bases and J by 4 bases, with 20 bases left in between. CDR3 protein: CASKGQGSKPYEQYF. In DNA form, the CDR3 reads TGCGCCAGCAAAGGCCAGGGGTCGAAACCTTACGAGCAGTACTTC.

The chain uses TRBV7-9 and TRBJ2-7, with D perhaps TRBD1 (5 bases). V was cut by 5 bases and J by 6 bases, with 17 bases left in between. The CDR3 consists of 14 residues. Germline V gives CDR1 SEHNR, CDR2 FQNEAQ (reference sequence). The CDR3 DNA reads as TGTGCCAGCAGCCACGGACCCCAGGGATTCGAGCAGTACTTC. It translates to CASSHGPQGFEQYF.

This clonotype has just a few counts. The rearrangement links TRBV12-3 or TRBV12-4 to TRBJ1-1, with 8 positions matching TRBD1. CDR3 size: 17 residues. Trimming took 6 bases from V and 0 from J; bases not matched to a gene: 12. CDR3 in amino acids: CASRRTGSVGVNTEAFF. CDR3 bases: TGTGCCAGCAGGAGGACAGGGAGTGTAGGAGTGAACACTGAAGCTTTCTTT.

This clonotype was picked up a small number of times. The CDR3 here is CASSARGQVGFTGNEQFF. The CDR3, as DNA: TGTGCCAGCAGCGCAAGAGGGCAGGTCGGATTTACGGGTAATGAGCAGTTCTTC. The chain is built from TRBV9 and TRBJ2-1; D is perhaps TRBD2 (5 bases). V lost 3 bases, J lost 7 bases, and 26 bases lay in between. Germline CDR1 is SGDLS and CDR2 is YYNGEE. The CDR3 spans 18 residues.

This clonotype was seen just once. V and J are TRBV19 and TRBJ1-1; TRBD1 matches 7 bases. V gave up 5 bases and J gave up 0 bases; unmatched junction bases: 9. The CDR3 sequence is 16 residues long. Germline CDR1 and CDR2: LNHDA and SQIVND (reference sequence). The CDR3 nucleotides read TGTGCCAGTAGTCCCCGACAGGGTGGGGTGAACACTGAAGCTTTCTTT. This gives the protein CASSPRQGGVNTEAFF.

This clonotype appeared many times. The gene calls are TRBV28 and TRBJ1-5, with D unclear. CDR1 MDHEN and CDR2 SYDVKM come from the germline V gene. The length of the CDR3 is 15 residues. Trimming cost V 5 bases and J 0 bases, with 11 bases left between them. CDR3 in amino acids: CASSQSGYSNQPQHF. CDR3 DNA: TGTGCCAGCAGTCAGTCGGGTTATAGCAATCAGCCCCAGCATTTT.